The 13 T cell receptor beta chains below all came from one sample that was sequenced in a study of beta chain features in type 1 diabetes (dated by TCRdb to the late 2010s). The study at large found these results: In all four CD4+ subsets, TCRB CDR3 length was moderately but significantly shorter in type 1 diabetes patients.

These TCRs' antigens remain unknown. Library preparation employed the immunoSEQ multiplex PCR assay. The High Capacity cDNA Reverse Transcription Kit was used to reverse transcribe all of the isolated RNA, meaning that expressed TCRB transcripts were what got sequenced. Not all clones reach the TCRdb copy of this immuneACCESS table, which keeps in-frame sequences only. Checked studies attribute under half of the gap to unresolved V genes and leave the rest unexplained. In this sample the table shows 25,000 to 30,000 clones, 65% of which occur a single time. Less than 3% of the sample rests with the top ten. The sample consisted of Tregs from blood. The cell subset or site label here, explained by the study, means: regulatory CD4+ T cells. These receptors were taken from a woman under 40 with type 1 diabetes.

CDR3 sequence (DNA): TGTGCCAGCAGTTTCGGGTTGGACTCCTACAATGAGCAGTTCTTC. This translates into CASSFGLDSYNEQFF. The chain couples TRBV2 to TRBJ2-1; D uncertain. CDR3 length: 15 amino acids. V lost 5 bases to trimming and J lost 0 bases, with 11 bases between them. Germline lookup yields CDR1 SNHLY and CDR2 FYNNEI.

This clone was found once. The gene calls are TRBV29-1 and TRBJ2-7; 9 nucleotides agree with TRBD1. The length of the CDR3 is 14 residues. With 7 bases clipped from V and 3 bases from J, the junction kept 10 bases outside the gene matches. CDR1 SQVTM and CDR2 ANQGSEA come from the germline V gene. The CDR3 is CSASHGTGSYEQYF. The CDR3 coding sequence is TGCAGCGCATCCCACGGGACAGGGAGCTACGAGCAGTACTTC.

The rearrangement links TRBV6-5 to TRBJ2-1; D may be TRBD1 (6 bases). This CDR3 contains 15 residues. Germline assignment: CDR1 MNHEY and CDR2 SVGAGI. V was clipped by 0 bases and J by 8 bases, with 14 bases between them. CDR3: CASSYSGHPSHEQFF. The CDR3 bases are TGTGCCAGCAGTTACTCGGGACACCCGAGCCATGAGCAGTTCTTC.

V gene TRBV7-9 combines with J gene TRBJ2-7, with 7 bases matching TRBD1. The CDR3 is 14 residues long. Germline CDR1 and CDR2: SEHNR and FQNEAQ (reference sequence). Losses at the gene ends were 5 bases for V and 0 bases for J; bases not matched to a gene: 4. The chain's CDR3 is CASSPGDSSYEQYF. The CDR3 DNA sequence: TGTGCCAGCAGCCCAGGGGACAGCTCCTACGAGCAGTACTTC.

In DNA, the CDR3 is TGCGCCAGCAGCCAATTACCGGGACAGAACACTGAAGCTTTCTTT. Amino acids: CASSQLPGQNTEAFF. The chain links TRBV4-1 to TRBJ1-1, with D possibly TRBD1 on 6 matching bases. Germline V CDR1 and CDR2: MGHRA, YSYEKL. Trimming removed 2 bases at V and 1 base at J, with 11 bases between. The CDR3 covers 15 residues.

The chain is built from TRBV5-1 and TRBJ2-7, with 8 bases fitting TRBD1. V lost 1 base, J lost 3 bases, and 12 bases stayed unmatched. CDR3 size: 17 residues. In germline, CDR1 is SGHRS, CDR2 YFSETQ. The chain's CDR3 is CASSLYRGTQTGYEQYF. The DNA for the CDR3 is TGCGCCAGCAGCTTGTACAGGGGGACCCAAACAGGCTACGAGCAGTACTTC.

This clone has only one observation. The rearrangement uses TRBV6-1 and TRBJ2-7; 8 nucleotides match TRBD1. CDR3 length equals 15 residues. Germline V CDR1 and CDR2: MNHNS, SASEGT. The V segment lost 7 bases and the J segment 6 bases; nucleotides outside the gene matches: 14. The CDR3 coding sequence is TGTGCCAGCACCCAGACGGGGACAGGCCTCTCCGAGCAGTACTTC. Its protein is CASTQTGTGLSEQYF.

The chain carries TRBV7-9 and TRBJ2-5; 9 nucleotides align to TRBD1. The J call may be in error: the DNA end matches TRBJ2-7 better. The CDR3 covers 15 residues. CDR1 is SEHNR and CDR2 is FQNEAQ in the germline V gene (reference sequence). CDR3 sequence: CASSLDGQGIDEQYF. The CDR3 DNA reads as TGTGCCAGCAGCTTAGATGGACAGGGGATCGACGAGCAGTACTTC.

CDR3 bases: TGTGCCAGCAGCCTGGGGACAACCGATTACGAGCAGTACTTC. Translating it yields CASSLGTTDYEQYF. The chain links TRBV11-2 to TRBJ2-7; possible D gene TRBD1, 6 bases. Germline V lookup: CDR1 SGHAT, CDR2 FQNNGV. The CDR3 is made up of 14 amino acids. Trimming took 5 bases from V and 4 from J, leaving 15 bases between them.

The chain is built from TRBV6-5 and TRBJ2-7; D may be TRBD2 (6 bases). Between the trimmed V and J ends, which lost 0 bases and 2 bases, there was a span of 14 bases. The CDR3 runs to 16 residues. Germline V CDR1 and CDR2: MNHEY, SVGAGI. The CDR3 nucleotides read TGTGCCAGCAGTTACTCGAGGACTATCCCTACCTACGAGCAGTACTTC. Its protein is CASSYSRTIPTYEQYF.

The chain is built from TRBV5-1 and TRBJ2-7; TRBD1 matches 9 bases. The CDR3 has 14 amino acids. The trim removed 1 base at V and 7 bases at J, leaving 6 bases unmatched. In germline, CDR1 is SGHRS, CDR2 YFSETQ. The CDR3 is CASSLSGQGREQYF. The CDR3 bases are TGCGCCAGCAGCTTGTCGGGACAGGGAAGGGAGCAGTACTTC. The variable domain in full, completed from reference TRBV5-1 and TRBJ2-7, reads KAGVTQTPRYLIKTRGQQVTLSCSPISGHRSVSWYQQTPGQGLQFLFEYFSETQRNKGNFPGRFSGRQFSNSRSEMNVSTLELGDSALYLCASSLSGQGREQYFGPGTRLTVT.

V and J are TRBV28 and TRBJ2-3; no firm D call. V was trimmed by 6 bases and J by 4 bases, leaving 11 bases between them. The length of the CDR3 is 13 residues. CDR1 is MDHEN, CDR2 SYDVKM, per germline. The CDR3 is CASSLPHPDTQYF. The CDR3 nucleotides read TGTGCCAGCAGCCTACCCCACCCAGATACGCAGTATTTT.

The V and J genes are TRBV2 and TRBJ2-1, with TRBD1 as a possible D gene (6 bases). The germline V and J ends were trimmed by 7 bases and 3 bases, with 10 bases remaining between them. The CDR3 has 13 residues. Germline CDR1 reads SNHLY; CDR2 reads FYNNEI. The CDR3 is CASNRDNYNEQFF. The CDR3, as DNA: TGTGCCAGCAATCGGGACAACTACAATGAGCAGTTCTTC.